These 21 T cell receptor beta chains came from one sample sequenced in a study of cytomegalovirus exposure and HLA in healthy donors. The PCR had 60 Vbeta and 13 Jbeta primers. Sequencing was performed with immunoSEQ multiplex PCR; in TCRdb, only in-frame clones are kept and a portion is missing. Here the sample spans roughly 120,000 clones, 80% being singletons. The specimen was PBMCs. Receptor source: a male donor in good health and CMV-seronegative.

V is TRBV10-3 and J is TRBJ2-5, with 7 bases matching TRBD1. The J call is doubtful: the DNA matches TRBJ2-7 better. The length of the CDR3 is 16 residues. Germline V gene data show CDR1 as ENHRY and CDR2 as SYGVKD. The CDR3 sequence: CAISTSLTGLSYEQYF. The CDR3 nucleotides read TGTGCCATCAGTACCAGCTTGACAGGGCTATCCTACGAGCAGTACTTC.

The chain employs TRBV27 and TRBJ1-1; 9 positions match TRBD1. Trimming cost V 4 bases and J 5 bases; bases outside gene matches: 8. There are 15 residues in the CDR3. CDR1 and CDR2 from the germline V gene are MNHEY and SMNVEV (reference sequence). CDR3 sequence reads: CASSSPGQGLTEAFF. The DNA of the CDR3 is TGTGCCAGCAGTTCTCCAGGACAGGGGTTAACTGAAGCTTTCTTT.

V is TRBV6-4 and J is TRBJ1-2; 7 bases fit TRBD1. The CDR3 covers 15 residues. Germline CDR1 and CDR2: MRHNA and SNTAGT. V gave up 2 bases and J gave up 4 bases; unmatched junction bases: 7. The CDR3 protein is CASSDGQGGIYGYTF. CDR3 DNA: TGTGCCAGCAGTGACGGTCAGGGGGGTATCTATGGCTACACCTTC.

Details on this clone: This CDR3 is also generated by other DNA sequences in the sample. The chain couples TRBV30 to TRBJ1-5; 7 bases are shared with TRBD1. In germline, CDR1 is GTSNPN, CDR2 SVGIG (reference sequence). Unmatched junction bases numbered 2, after V lost 1 base and J lost 5 bases. The CDR3 has 13 residues. This CDR3 reads CAWSGQGDQPQHF. The CDR3 DNA is TGTGCCTGGAGTGGGCAGGGGGATCAGCCCCAGCATTTT.

V is TRBV11-2 and J is TRBJ1-4; 11 bases line up with TRBD1. This CDR3 has 15 residues. After removal of 7 bases from V and 8 bases from J, the junction contained 9 bases not matched to a gene. Germline V CDR1 and CDR2: SGHAT, FQNNGV. This CDR3 is CASIGQGAIGEKLFF. CDR3 coding DNA: TGTGCCAGCATTGGACAGGGGGCTATAGGGGAAAAACTGTTTTTT.

The chain uses TRBV7-8 and TRBJ2-5, with 9 bases matching TRBD1. J was trimmed by 5 bases and V by 4 bases; bases with no gene match: 5. The germline V gene has CDR1 SGHVS and CDR2 FQNEAQ. The CDR3 has 14 residues. DNA of the CDR3: TGTGCCAGCAGCTCATACAGGGGGCGGGAGACCCAGTACTTC. Translation gives CASSSYRGRETQYF.

This clone was observed a handful of times. The V call is TRBV11-2, the J call TRBJ1-6; TRBD1 matches at 9 bases. The CDR3 is made up of 17 amino acids. CDR1 and CDR2 (germline): SGHAT, FQNNGV. V was pared by 3 bases and J by 10 bases, with 13 bases of the junction left unmatched. CDR3 loop: CASSFSGTGLLRSPLHF. The CDR3 DNA follows: TGTGCCAGCAGCTTCTCCGGGACAGGGCTTCTTAGGTCACCCCTCCACTTT. Drawing the rest from reference TRBV11-2 and TRBJ1-6, the complete variable domain is EAGVAQSPRYKIIEKRQSVAFWCNPISGHATLYWYQQILGQGPKLLIQFQNNGVVDDSQLPKDRFSAERLKGVDSTLKIQPAKLEDSAVYLCASSFSGTGLLRSPLHFGNGTRLTVT.

This chain links TRBV18 with TRBJ1-1; possible D gene TRBD1, 5 bases. CDR3 length: 14 amino acids. V dropped 6 bases and J dropped 5 bases, with 16 bases sitting between them. The germline gives CDR1 KGHSH, CDR2 LQKENI. The CDR3 sequence is CASSPRAGGTEAFF. CDR3 coding DNA: TGTGCCAGCTCCCCCAGGGCGGGGGGGACTGAAGCTTTCTTT. Full variable domain (missing parts from reference TRBV18 and TRBJ1-1): NAGVMQNPRHLVRRRGQEARLRCSPMKGHSHVYWYRQLPEEGLKFMVYLQKENIIDESGMPKERFSAEFPKEGPSILRIQQVVRGDSAAYFCASSPRAGGTEAFFGQGTRLTVV.

This clone was seen once. The chain joins TRBV27 to TRBJ2-5; D gene uncertain. Trimming cost V 3 bases and J 4 bases, with 9 bases left between them. The CDR3 covers 13 residues. The germline gives CDR1 MNHEY, CDR2 SMNVEV (reference sequence). CDR3 DNA: TGTGCCAGCAGTTTCAGTACCTTAGAGACCCAGTACTTC. Amino acid sequence: CASSFSTLETQYF.

This clone appeared a single time. CDR3 in amino acids: CASRQDSNQPQHF. The CDR3 DNA reads as TGTGCCTCAAGACAGGATAGCAATCAGCCCCAGCATTTT. This chain uses TRBV30 with TRBJ1-5; perhaps TRBD1 as D (6 bases). The CDR3 runs 13 residues. V lost 7 bases and J 0 bases, leaving 10 bases between the germline ends. CDR1 GTSNPN and CDR2 SVGIG come from the germline V gene (reference sequence).

This chain links TRBV4-1 with TRBJ1-5; the match to TRBD1 covers 7 bases. There are 21 residues in the CDR3. Germline CDR1 MGHRA, CDR2 YSYEKL. The V segment lost 3 bases and the J segment 0 bases; nucleotides outside the gene matches: 20. This CDR3 reads CASSHRGKRTGLFFSNQPQHF. In nucleotides, the CDR3 is TGCGCCAGCAGCCACCGGGGAAAGAGGACAGGCCTTTTTTTTAGCAATCAGCCCCAGCATTTT.

The chain carries TRBV19 and TRBJ1-3; tentatively, D is TRBD1 (5 bases). The length of the CDR3 is 16 residues. Germline-derived CDR1 and CDR2 are LNHDA and SQIVND (reference sequence). Trimming pared 4 bases from V and 0 bases from J, leaving 13 bases between. The CDR3 protein is CASSTRQPGSGNTIYF. CDR3 DNA sequence: TGTGCCAGTAGTACGCGACAGCCCGGCTCTGGAAACACCATATATTTT.

The genes are TRBV4-2 and TRBJ1-1; tentatively, D is TRBD1 (6 bases). The germline V gene encodes CDR1 LGHNA and CDR2 YNFKEQ. The CDR3 consists of 16 residues. The V gene lost 3 bases and the J gene lost 1 base, with 15 bases spanning the gap. The CDR3: CASSQRVQGRNTEAFF. The CDR3 nucleotides read TGTGCCAGCAGCCAGCGAGTCCAGGGGCGGAACACTGAAGCTTTCTTT.

This sequence joins TRBV10-1 and TRBJ2-3, with a possible D match to TRBD2 (5 bases). The V gene lost 3 bases and the J gene lost 4 bases, with 17 bases spanning the gap. CDR3 length: 16 residues. CDR1 and CDR2 from the germline V gene are WNHNN and SYGVQD (reference sequence). The CDR3 here is CASSDFPRGFADTQYF. The CDR3 DNA is TGCGCCAGCAGTGACTTTCCTAGAGGGTTCGCAGATACGCAGTATTTT.

This chain connects TRBV9 to TRBJ2-7; a weak D match, TRBD2 (5 bases). The CDR3 is 12 amino acids. V was pared by 0 bases and J by 5 bases, with 6 bases between. CDR1 SGDLS and CDR2 YYNGEE come from the germline V gene. CDR3 protein: CASSVGLNEQYF. CDR3 coding DNA: TGTGCCAGCAGCGTAGGACTAAACGAGCAGTACTTC.

This chain links TRBV5-8 with TRBJ1-5; TRBD1 matches 8 bases. The CDR3 contains 14 residues. J lost 4 bases, V lost 2 bases, and 2 bases had no gene match. Per the germline V gene, CDR1 is SGHTS and CDR2 is YDEGEE. The CDR3 protein is CASSFRGRNQPQHF. The DNA for the CDR3 is TGTGCCAGCAGCTTCAGGGGGCGGAATCAGCCCCAGCATTTT.

The chain joins TRBV11-3 to TRBJ2-2, with D possibly matching TRBD1 (5 bases). CDR3 length equals 12 residues. V lost 7 bases and J 6 bases, leaving 9 bases between the germline ends. CDR1 SGHNT and CDR2 YENEEA come from the germline V gene. The CDR3 loop is CASTQGSGELFF. The DNA for the CDR3 is TGTGCCAGCACCCAGGGATCCGGGGAGCTGTTTTTT.

The gene calls are TRBV7-2 and TRBJ1-4; 7 bases are a match to TRBD1. Losses at the gene ends were 4 bases for V and 4 bases for J; bases not matched to a gene: 6. CDR1 and CDR2 from the germline V gene are SGHTA and FQGNSA. The CDR3 is 15 residues long. The DNA of the CDR3 is TGTGCCAGCAGCTCCAGGGGGGCAGTTAATGAAAAACTGTTTTTT. This sequence encodes CASSSRGAVNEKLFF.

The V gene is TRBV19, the J gene TRBJ1-5, with D tentatively TRBD1 (5 bases). The CDR3 covers 15 residues. V lost 6 bases to trimming and J lost 0 bases, with 12 bases between them. Germline-derived CDR1 and CDR2 are LNHDA and SQIVND (reference sequence). CDR3 DNA: TGTGCCAGTAGCCGACAGACGATTAGCAATCAGCCCCAGCATTTT. It encodes CASSRQTISNQPQHF.

The chain joins TRBV15 to TRBJ1-1; D is perhaps TRBD1 (5 bases). Germline V gene data show CDR1 as LNHNV and CDR2 as YYDKDF (reference sequence). This CDR3 has 14 amino acids. V lost 0 bases to trimming and J lost 6 bases, with 11 bases between them. This CDR3 reads CATSRDTDSPEAFF. The CDR3 DNA is TGTGCCACCAGCAGAGATACTGACAGCCCTGAAGCTTTCTTT.

This sequence joins TRBV4-1 and TRBJ2-4; 7 bases are a match to TRBD2. The CDR3 spans 15 residues. Germline CDR1 and CDR2: MGHRA and YSYEKL. With V trimmed by 1 base and J by 10 bases, 10 bases remained unmatched. Written as DNA, the CDR3 is TGCGCCAGCAGCCAAGCAGGACTGGTGGGGGGGATTCAGTACTTC. Encoded protein: CASSQAGLVGGIQYF.